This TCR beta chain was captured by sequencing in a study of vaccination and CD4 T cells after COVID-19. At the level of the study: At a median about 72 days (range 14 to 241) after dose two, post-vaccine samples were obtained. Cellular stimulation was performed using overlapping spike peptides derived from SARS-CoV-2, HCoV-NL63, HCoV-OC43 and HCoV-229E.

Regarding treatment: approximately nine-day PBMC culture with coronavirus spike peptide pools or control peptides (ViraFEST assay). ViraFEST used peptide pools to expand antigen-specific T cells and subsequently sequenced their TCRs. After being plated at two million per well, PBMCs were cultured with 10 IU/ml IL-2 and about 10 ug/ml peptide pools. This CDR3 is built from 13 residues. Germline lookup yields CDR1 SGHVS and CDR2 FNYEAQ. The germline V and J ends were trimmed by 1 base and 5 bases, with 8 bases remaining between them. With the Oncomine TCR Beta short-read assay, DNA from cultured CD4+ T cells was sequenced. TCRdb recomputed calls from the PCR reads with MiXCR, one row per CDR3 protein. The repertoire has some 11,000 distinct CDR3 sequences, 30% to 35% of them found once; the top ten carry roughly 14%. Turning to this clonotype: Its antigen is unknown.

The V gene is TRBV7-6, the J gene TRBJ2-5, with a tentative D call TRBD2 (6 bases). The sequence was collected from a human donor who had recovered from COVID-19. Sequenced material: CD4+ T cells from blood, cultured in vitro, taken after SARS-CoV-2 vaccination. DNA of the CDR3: TGTGCCAGCAGCTTAGGCCGGGGGGAGACCCAGTACTTC. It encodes CASSLGRGETQYF.